A selection of T cell receptor beta chains follows, all from one sample in a study of T-cell reconstitution after alpha-beta-depleted transplantation in children. MiXCR, run by TCRdb on the PCR reads, gives a single entry per CDR3 protein. Of 400,000 to 500,000 distinct CDR3 sequences listed, approximately 11% are singletons. Source: PBMCs from the stem cell graft donor, taken from the stem cell graft. The receptors here all came from a human donor who donated a stem cell graft to a child with acute myeloid leukemia. The CDR3 runs from the conserved cysteine through the conserved F or W. The order of the fields is CDR3 protein, CDR3 DNA, J gene, D gene, V gene, clone size. The D gene is left open where the match is weak. Size values are once, few and many counts, or a class for expanded clones, and some rows have none.

cdr3_aa: CASSGGLAGVKYNEQFF; cdr3_nt: TGCGCCAGCAGCGGGGGACTAGCGGGGGTCAAATACAATGAGCAGTTCTTC; j_call: TRBJ2-1; d_call: TRBD2; v_call: TRBV5-1; clone_size: NA
cdr3_aa: CATAIGVQPQHF; cdr3_nt: TGTGCCACCGCGATCGGGGTTCAGCCCCAGCATTTT; j_call: TRBJ1-5; d_call: NA; v_call: TRBV15; clone_size: few
cdr3_aa: CSAPGAGGVDEQFF; cdr3_nt: TGCAGTGCCCCCGGGGCAGGGGGAGTCGATGAGCAGTTCTTC; j_call: TRBJ2-1; d_call: TRBD1; v_call: TRBV20-1; clone_size: NA
cdr3_aa: CASIPPGALNTEAFF; cdr3_nt: TGTGCCAGCATCCCACCGGGGGCTCTGAACACTGAAGCTTTCTTT; j_call: TRBJ1-1; d_call: NA; v_call: TRBV7-6; clone_size: few
cdr3_aa: CASSLAFRAGDVVEGYTF; cdr3_nt: TGTGCCAGCAGCTTAGCGTTTCGGGCAGGGGACGTTGTGGAAGGCTACACCTTC; j_call: TRBJ1-2; d_call: NA; v_call: TRBV7-8; clone_size: few
cdr3_aa: CSVSFGVYNEQFF; cdr3_nt: TGCAGCGTGTCCTTCGGAGTTTACAATGAGCAGTTCTTC; j_call: TRBJ2-1; d_call: NA; v_call: TRBV29-1; clone_size: few
cdr3_aa: CSAQTGTYGQYF; cdr3_nt: TGCAGCGCTCAAACAGGGACCTACGGGCAGTACTTC; j_call: TRBJ2-7; d_call: NA; v_call: TRBV29-1; clone_size: NA
cdr3_aa: CASRRGRADTGELFF; cdr3_nt: TGCGCCAGTCGGAGGGGCAGGGCCGACACCGGGGAGCTGTTTTTT; j_call: TRBJ2-2; d_call: NA; v_call: TRBV5-1; clone_size: NA
cdr3_aa: CASRVGTAGLYGYTF; cdr3_nt: TGTGCCAGCCGGGTCGGGACAGCGGGGCTCTATGGCTACACCTTC; j_call: TRBJ1-2; d_call: TRBD1; v_call: TRBV2; clone_size: NA
cdr3_aa: CASWPSGHTTDTQYF; cdr3_nt: TGCGCCAGTTGGCCCAGCGGACACACCACAGATACGCAGTATTTT; j_call: TRBJ2-3; d_call: NA; v_call: TRBV5-1; clone_size: few
cdr3_aa: CASSLDGTRNYIQYF; cdr3_nt: TGCGCCAGCAGCTTGGACGGGACGAGGAATTACATTCAGTACTTC; j_call: TRBJ2-4; d_call: NA; v_call: TRBV5-1; clone_size: NA
cdr3_aa: CASSPSGGTCNEQFF; cdr3_nt: TGTGCCAGCAGCCCTAGCGGGGGGACCTGCAATGAGCAGTTCTTC; j_call: TRBJ2-1; d_call: TRBD2; v_call: TRBV7-9; clone_size: NA
cdr3_aa: CSVLQNPRDRGLLAGVGRETQYF; cdr3_nt: TGCAGCGTTTTACAAAACCCCCGGGACAGGGGATTACTAGCGGGAGTAGGGAGGGAGACCCAGTACTTC; j_call: TRBJ2-5; d_call: NA; v_call: TRBV29-1; clone_size: many
cdr3_aa: CSAFDSTLDTDTQYF; cdr3_nt: TGCAGTGCTTTTGACAGTACCCTAGACACAGATACGCAGTATTTT; j_call: TRBJ2-3; d_call: NA; v_call: TRBV20-1; clone_size: many
cdr3_aa: CATSGTGHGYTF; cdr3_nt: TGTGCCACCAGCGGCACAGGACATGGCTACACCTTC; j_call: TRBJ1-2; d_call: NA; v_call: TRBV15; clone_size: few
cdr3_aa: CASTPGVGTKSSYNEQFF; cdr3_nt: TGCGCCAGCACCCCTGGGGTCGGGACAAAGAGCTCCTACAATGAGCAGTTCTTC; j_call: TRBJ2-1; d_call: NA; v_call: TRBV5-1; clone_size: few
cdr3_aa: CASSQSQVNTEAFF; cdr3_nt: TGTGCCAGCAGTCAATCCCAGGTGAACACTGAAGCTTTCTTT; j_call: TRBJ1-1; d_call: NA; v_call: TRBV2; clone_size: few
cdr3_aa: CASSFVLQETQYF; cdr3_nt: TGTGCCAGCAGCTTTGTACTGCAAGAGACCCAGTACTTC; j_call: TRBJ2-5; d_call: NA; v_call: TRBV13; clone_size: NA
cdr3_aa: CSARGAEGQAKNTEAFF; cdr3_nt: TGCAGTGCTAGGGGGGCGGAAGGCCAGGCGAAAAACACTGAAGCTTTCTTT; j_call: TRBJ1-1; d_call: NA; v_call: TRBV20-1; clone_size: few
cdr3_aa: CSAPGGTSGITSYNEQFF; cdr3_nt: TGCAGTGCCCCTGGCGGGACTAGCGGGATTACTTCCTACAATGAGCAGTTCTTC; j_call: TRBJ2-1; d_call: TRBD2; v_call: TRBV20-1; clone_size: many
cdr3_aa: CSVPGTGVAANYGYTF; cdr3_nt: TGCAGCGTGCCCGGGACCGGGGTCGCGGCTAACTATGGCTACACCTTC; j_call: TRBJ1-2; d_call: NA; v_call: TRBV29-1; clone_size: NA
cdr3_aa: CASSLVGSADTQYF; cdr3_nt: TGTGCCAGCAGCTTAGTCGGGAGCGCAGATACGCAGTATTTT; j_call: TRBJ2-3; d_call: NA; v_call: TRBV7-9; clone_size: NA
cdr3_aa: CASSYSTGGVYNEQFF; cdr3_nt: TGTGCCAGCAGTTACTCGACTGGGGGGGTTTACAATGAGCAGTTCTTC; j_call: TRBJ2-1; d_call: TRBD2; v_call: TRBV6-5; clone_size: few
cdr3_aa: CASSTLEGQETQYF; cdr3_nt: TGCGCCAGCAGCACCCTGGAAGGGCAAGAGACCCAGTACTTC; j_call: TRBJ2-5; d_call: NA; v_call: TRBV5-1; clone_size: many
cdr3_aa: CASSLAALSSAFF; cdr3_nt: TGCGCCAGCAGCTTGGCCGCCCTATCGTCGGCTTTCTTT; j_call: TRBJ1-1; d_call: NA; v_call: TRBV5-1; clone_size: NA
cdr3_aa: CAVGGSSYNEQFF; cdr3_nt: TGTGCCGTCGGGGGTTCCTCCTACAATGAGCAGTTCTTC; j_call: TRBJ2-1; d_call: NA; v_call: TRBV6-1; clone_size: NA
cdr3_aa: CASSLARAGEQYF; cdr3_nt: TGTGCCAGCAGCTTAGCCAGGGCAGGCGAGCAGTACTTC; j_call: TRBJ2-7; d_call: NA; v_call: TRBV7-9; clone_size: few
cdr3_aa: CSATGGWWETQYF; cdr3_nt: TGCAGTGCGACAGGGGGCTGGTGGGAGACCCAGTACTTC; j_call: TRBJ2-5; d_call: TRBD1; v_call: TRBV20-1; clone_size: few
cdr3_aa: CASSRAWGYEQYF; cdr3_nt: TGTGCCAGCAGCCGGGCGTGGGGATACGAGCAGTACTTC; j_call: TRBJ2-7; d_call: NA; v_call: TRBV7-2; clone_size: NA
cdr3_aa: CASSLTRGFGTGELFF; cdr3_nt: TGCGCCAGCAGCTTGACCCGGGGCTTTGGCACCGGGGAGCTGTTTTTT; j_call: TRBJ2-2; d_call: NA; v_call: TRBV5-1; clone_size: few
cdr3_aa: CSAWTRVDEQYF; cdr3_nt: TGCAGTGCCTGGACTAGAGTAGACGAGCAGTACTTC; j_call: TRBJ2-7; d_call: TRBD2; v_call: TRBV20-1; clone_size: NA
cdr3_aa: CSAFDRGGNQPQHF; cdr3_nt: TGCAGTGCCTTCGACAGGGGTGGCAATCAGCCCCAGCATTTT; j_call: TRBJ1-5; d_call: TRBD1; v_call: TRBV20-1; clone_size: few
cdr3_aa: CSAGGTAYEQYF; cdr3_nt: TGCAGTGCGGGAGGGACTGCCTACGAGCAGTACTTC; j_call: TRBJ2-7; d_call: TRBD2; v_call: TRBV20-1; clone_size: NA
cdr3_aa: CASRQSPTIGRTGYTF; cdr3_nt: TGTGCCAGCAGACAAAGCCCAACAATTGGCCGGACAGGCTACACCTTC; j_call: TRBJ1-2; d_call: NA; v_call: TRBV5-6; clone_size: NA
cdr3_aa: CCARDPTMDRLNQPQHF; cdr3_nt: TGCTGTGCTAGAGATCCGACGATGGACAGGTTGAATCAGCCCCAGCATTTT; j_call: TRBJ1-5; d_call: TRBD1; v_call: TRBV20-1; clone_size: NA
cdr3_aa: CASSQDPSAGEQYF; cdr3_nt: TGCGCCAGCAGCCAAGACCCTAGCGCTGGGGAGCAGTACTTC; j_call: TRBJ2-7; d_call: NA; v_call: TRBV4-3; clone_size: many
cdr3_aa: CASSLVSSGNQETQYF; cdr3_nt: TGCGCCAGCAGCTTGGTGTCTAGCGGGAACCAAGAGACCCAGTACTTC; j_call: TRBJ2-5; d_call: TRBD2; v_call: TRBV5-1; clone_size: NA
cdr3_aa: CASTITSGRATDTQYF; cdr3_nt: TGCGCCAGCACCATCACAAGTGGGAGGGCTACAGATACGCAGTATTTT; j_call: TRBJ2-3; d_call: TRBD2; v_call: TRBV5-1; clone_size: NA
cdr3_aa: CASSLGTGGSYNEQFF; cdr3_nt: TGCGCCAGCAGCTTGGGGACAGGGGGGTCATACAATGAGCAGTTCTTC; j_call: TRBJ2-1; d_call: TRBD1; v_call: TRBV5-1; clone_size: many
cdr3_aa: CASSLVGQGARAFF; cdr3_nt: TGCGCCAGCAGCTTGGTTGGACAGGGGGCGCGAGCTTTCTTT; j_call: TRBJ1-1; d_call: TRBD1; v_call: TRBV11-2; clone_size: few
cdr3_aa: CASSFQGGTEAFF; cdr3_nt: TGTGCCAGCAGCTTTCAGGGAGGGACTGAAGCTTTCTTT; j_call: TRBJ1-1; d_call: NA; v_call: TRBV11-3; clone_size: many
cdr3_aa: CASRGDSKNSPLHF; cdr3_nt: TGCGCCAGCAGGGGGGACAGTAAAAATTCACCCCTCCACTTT; j_call: TRBJ1-6; d_call: TRBD1; v_call: TRBV5-1; clone_size: many
cdr3_aa: CSARRTSGRDTQYF; cdr3_nt: TGCAGTGCTAGAAGGACTAGCGGCCGAGATACGCAGTATTTT; j_call: TRBJ2-3; d_call: TRBD2; v_call: TRBV20-1; clone_size: NA
cdr3_aa: CSAIREQTGRTETQYF; cdr3_nt: TGCAGTGCTATTAGAGAGCAGACAGGGCGTACAGAGACCCAGTACTTC; j_call: TRBJ2-5; d_call: TRBD1; v_call: TRBV20-1; clone_size: few